A selection of T cell receptor beta chains follows, all from one sample in a study of blood T cell repertoires in COVID-19. Here immunoSEQ multiplex PCR was the method, and the copy in TCRdb shows in-frame clones only, minus some. The table records 270,000 or so clones, 81% of them present only once. The sample comprised peripheral blood. The receptors here all came from an older woman with active or convalescent COVID-19. Each CDR3 is given with its conserved first and last residue. Each record gives: clone size, J gene, V gene, D gene, CDR3 DNA, CDR3 protein. The D gene is left open where the match is weak. Not all rows give a size; the values are once, few, many and, for expanded clones, a class.

>.|TRBJ1-6|TRBV3-1/TRBV3-2|.
TGTGCCAGCAGCCCCTACCACCCCGGGACTCGGAGCTCCTATAATTCACCCCTCCACTTT
CASSPYHPGTRSSYNSPLHF
>.|TRBJ1-2|TRBV28|TRBD1
TGTGCCAGCAGTCCATGGACAGGGGAGGGCTATGGCTACACCTTC
CASSPWTGEGYGYTF
>.|TRBJ1-2|TRBV6-5|TRBD1
TGTGCCAGCGTTCTCCCAGGGGGCCCCCATGGCTACACCTTC
CASVLPGGPHGYTF
>few|TRBJ1-1|TRBV4-3|.
TGCGCCAGCAGCCAAGAGTATCCGGCGGGGGCTTTCTTT
CASSQEYPAGAFF
>.|TRBJ2-7|TRBV27|TRBD2
TGTGCCAGCAGTTTATCGCCCGGGACTAGCGGGGTATACGAGCAGTACTTC
CASSLSPGTSGVYEQYF
>.|TRBJ1-2|TRBV2|TRBD1
TGTGCCAGCAGCCCGGGACAGGGGCGCTATGGCTACACCTTC
CASSPGQGRYGYTF
>.|TRBJ1-1|TRBV5-1|TRBD1
TGCGCCAGCAGCTACGGACAGGGAGGCACTGAAGCTTTCTTT
CASSYGQGGTEAFF
>.|TRBJ1-1|TRBV3-1/TRBV3-2|.
TGTGCCAGCAGCCAAGACACTGAACGTGAAGCTTTCTTT
CASSQDTEREAFF
>.|TRBJ2-7|TRBV3-1/TRBV3-2|TRBD1
TGTGCCAGCAGCCCTCGGGACAGGGGGGCCGAGCAGTACTTC
CASSPRDRGAEQYF
>.|TRBJ1-2|TRBV5-4|.
TGTGCCAGCAGTTCTTCTAACTATGGCTACACCTTC
CASSSSNYGYTF
>once|TRBJ2-7|TRBV14|.
TGTGCCAGCAGCCGCGGGCCCTCCTACGAGCAGTACTTC
CASSRGPSYEQYF
>.|TRBJ1-1|TRBV7-9|.
TGTGCCAGCAGCTTGAAGGGGCTGAGCACTGAAGCTTTCTTT
CASSLKGLSTEAFF
>once|TRBJ1-5|TRBV11-2|.
TGTGCCAGCAGCTTCTCGGGGTACCAGCCCCAGCATTTT
CASSFSGYQPQHF
>.|TRBJ1-4|TRBV3-1/TRBV3-2|.
TGTGCCAGCAGCCTCCAGGGGCTTAATAATGAAAAACTGTTTTTT
CASSLQGLNNEKLFF
>.|TRBJ1-2|TRBV7-2|.
TGTGCCAGCAGCTTAGGCAGTCAGGGTTACTATGGCTACACCTTC
CASSLGSQGYYGYTF
>.|TRBJ2-2|TRBV5-1|.
TGCGCCAGCAGCCCGGACCGGGGTTACACCGGGGAGCTGTTTTTT
CASSPDRGYTGELFF
>.|TRBJ2-7|TRBV2|TRBD2
TGTGCCAGCACCGTTCTAGCGGGGGGCCCCTACGAGCAGTACTTC
CASTVLAGGPYEQYF
>few|TRBJ2-2|TRBV7-7|.
TGTGCCAGCAGCTTAGCGGCGGGCTGGAACACCGGGGAGCTGTTTTTT
CASSLAAGWNTGELFF